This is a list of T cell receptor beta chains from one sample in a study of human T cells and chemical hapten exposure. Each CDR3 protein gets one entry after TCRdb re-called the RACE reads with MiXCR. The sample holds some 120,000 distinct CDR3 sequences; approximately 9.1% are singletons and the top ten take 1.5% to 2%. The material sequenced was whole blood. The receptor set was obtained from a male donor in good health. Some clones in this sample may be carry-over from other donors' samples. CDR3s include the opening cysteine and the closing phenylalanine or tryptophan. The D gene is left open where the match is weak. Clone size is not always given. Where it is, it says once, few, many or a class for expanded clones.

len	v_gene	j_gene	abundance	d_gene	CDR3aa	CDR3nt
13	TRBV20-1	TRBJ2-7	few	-	CSATKPEGYEQYF	TGCAGTGCGACAAAGCCCGAGGGGTACGAGCAGTACTTC
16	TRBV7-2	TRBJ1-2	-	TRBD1	CASSVGGSGGFYGYTF	TGTGCCAGCAGCGTAGGCGGGTCAGGGGGGTTCTATGGCTACACCTTC
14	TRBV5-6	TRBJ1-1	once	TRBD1	CASRGDRSNTEAFF	TGTGCCAGCAGGGGGGACAGGTCAAACACTGAAGCTTTCTTT
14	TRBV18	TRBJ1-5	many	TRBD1	CASSPDREMEPQHF	TGTGCCAGCTCACCAGACAGGGAGATGGAGCCCCAGCATTTT
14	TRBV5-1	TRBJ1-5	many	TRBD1	CASSIGQGDQPQHF	TGCGCCAGCAGCATCGGACAGGGGGATCAGCCCCAGCATTTT
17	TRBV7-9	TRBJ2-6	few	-	CASSRARTGSGANVLTF	TGTGCCAGCAGCCGCGCCCGAACAGGGTCCGGGGCCAACGTCCTGACTTTC
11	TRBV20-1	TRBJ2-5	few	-	CSAGPVETQYF	TGCAGTGCTGGACCCGTGGAGACCCAGTACTTC
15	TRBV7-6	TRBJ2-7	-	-	CASSPGVSSSYEQYF	TGTGCCAGCAGTCCAGGGGTCTCATCCTCCTACGAGCAGTACTTC
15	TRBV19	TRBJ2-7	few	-	CASSMRGLSPYEQYF	TGTGCCAGTAGTATGAGAGGGTTGAGTCCCTACGAGCAGTACTTC
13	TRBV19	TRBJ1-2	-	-	CASKTPSIGGYTF	TGTGCCAGTAAAACCCCATCCATCGGGGGCTACACCTTC
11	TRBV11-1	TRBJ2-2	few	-	CASSGAGELFF	TGTGCCAGCAGCGGGGCCGGGGAGCTGTTTTTT
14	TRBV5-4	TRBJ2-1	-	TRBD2	CASSWGTSGNEQFF	TGTGCCAGCAGCTGGGGGACTAGCGGGAATGAGCAGTTCTTC
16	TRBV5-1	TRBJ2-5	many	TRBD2	CASSLDPGRGSETQYF	TGCGCCAGCAGCTTGGATCCCGGGAGGGGGTCGGAGACCCAGTACTTC
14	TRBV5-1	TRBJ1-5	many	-	CASTPSGGNQPQHF	TGCGCCAGCACACCGTCGGGGGGCAATCAGCCCCAGCATTTT
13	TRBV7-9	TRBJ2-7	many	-	CASSLARSHERYF	TGTGCCAGCAGCTTAGCCCGATCCCACGAGCGGTACTTC
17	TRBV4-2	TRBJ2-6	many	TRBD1	CASSRPGQGSGANVLTF	TGTGCCAGCAGCCGGCCGGGACAGGGGTCTGGGGCCAACGTCCTGACTTTC
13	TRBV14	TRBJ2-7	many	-	CASSPRGGVEQYF	TGTGCCAGCAGCCCCCGCGGAGGGGTCGAGCAGTACTTC
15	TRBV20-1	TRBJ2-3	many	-	CSARGTVSGTDTQYF	TGCAGTGCTAGAGGGACAGTATCCGGCACAGATACGCAGTATTTT
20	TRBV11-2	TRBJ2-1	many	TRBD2	CASSSLPTSGSSLSYNEQFF	TGTGCCAGCAGCTCCCTCCCGACTAGCGGGAGCTCTTTGTCCTACAATGAGCAGTTCTTC
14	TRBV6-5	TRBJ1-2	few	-	CASTPRGATYGYTF	TGTGCCAGCACCCCCCGCGGGGCCACCTATGGCTACACCTTC
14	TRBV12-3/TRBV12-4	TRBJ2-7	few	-	CASSLAGDPYEQYF	TGTGCCAGCAGTTTGGCAGGGGATCCCTACGAGCAGTACTTC
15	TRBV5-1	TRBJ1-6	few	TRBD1	CASSLDRGYNSPLHF	TGCGCCAGCAGCTTGGACAGGGGGTATAATTCACCCCTCCACTTT
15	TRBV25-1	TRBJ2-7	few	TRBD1	CASSEAGTGNYEQYF	TGTGCCAGCAGTGAGGCCGGGACAGGGAACTACGAGCAGTACTTC
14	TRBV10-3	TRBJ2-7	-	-	CAISEGGTSYEQYF	TGTGCCATCAGTGAAGGAGGTACCTCCTACGAGCAGTACTTC
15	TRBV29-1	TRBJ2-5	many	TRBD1	CSVGMDRVFQETQYF	TGCAGCGTCGGCATGGACAGGGTTTTTCAAGAGACCCAGTACTTC
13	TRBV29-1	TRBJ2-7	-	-	CSVTGPGVYEQYF	TGCAGCGTCACCGGGCCAGGCGTCTACGAGCAGTACTTC
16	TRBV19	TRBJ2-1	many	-	CASSTGWGGDWNEQFF	TGTGCCAGTAGTACCGGGTGGGGGGGCGATTGGAATGAGCAGTTCTTC
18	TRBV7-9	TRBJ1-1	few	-	CASSLTRGALPSGDEAFF	TGTGCCAGCAGCTTAACGCGGGGGGCACTGCCCTCGGGAGATGAAGCTTTCTTT
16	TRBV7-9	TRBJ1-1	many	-	CASSLARTVLNTEAFF	TGTGCCAGCAGCTTAGCCCGGACAGTCTTGAACACTGAAGCTTTCTTT
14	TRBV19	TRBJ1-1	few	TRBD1	CASSFTGVNTEAFF	TGTGCCAGTAGTTTCACAGGGGTGAACACTGAAGCTTTCTTT
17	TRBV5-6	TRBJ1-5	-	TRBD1	CASSGWDSLNSNQPQHF	TGTGCCAGCAGCGGTTGGGACAGCCTAAATAGCAATCAGCCCCAGCATTTT
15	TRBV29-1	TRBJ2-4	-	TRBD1	CSAAVTGAGLSIQYF	TGCAGCGCCGCCGTCACAGGGGCCGGATTAAGCATTCAGTACTTC
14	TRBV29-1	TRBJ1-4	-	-	CSVGTSSANEKLFF	TGCAGCGTGGGTACCAGCTCAGCTAATGAAAAACTGTTTTTT
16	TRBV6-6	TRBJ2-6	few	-	CASSYSGLGGANVLTF	TGTGCCAGCAGTTACTCAGGGTTAGGTGGGGCCAACGTCCTGACTTTC
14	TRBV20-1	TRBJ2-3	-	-	CSAPSGGSTDTQYF	TGCAGTGCCCCCAGTGGCGGGAGCACAGATACGCAGTATTTT
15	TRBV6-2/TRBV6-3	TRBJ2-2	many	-	CASSPGFRFTGELFF	TGTGCCAGCAGTCCAGGTTTTCGATTCACCGGGGAGCTGTTTTTT
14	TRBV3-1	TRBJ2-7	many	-	CASSSGVATYEQYF	TGTGCCAGCAGCTCAGGCGTCGCCACCTACGAGCAGTACTTC
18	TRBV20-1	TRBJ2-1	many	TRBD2	CSARVRASGRIHYNEQFF	TGCAGTGCTAGAGTTCGAGCTAGCGGGAGGATTCACTACAATGAGCAGTTCTTC
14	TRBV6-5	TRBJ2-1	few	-	CASSYLGADNEQFF	TGTGCCAGCAGTTACTTGGGGGCCGACAATGAGCAGTTCTTC
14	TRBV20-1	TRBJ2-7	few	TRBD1	CSARDRASGFEQYF	TGCAGTGCTAGGGACAGGGCGTCCGGGTTCGAGCAGTACTTC
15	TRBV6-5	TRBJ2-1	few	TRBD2	CASRIGLAANNEQFF	TGTGCCAGCAGAATCGGACTAGCGGCAAACAATGAGCAGTTCTTC
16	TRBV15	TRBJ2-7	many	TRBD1	CATSRDRAGGAIQQYF	TGTGCCACCAGCAGAGATCGGGCAGGGGGCGCGATCCAGCAGTACTTC
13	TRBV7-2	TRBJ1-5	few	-	CASSRDIPQPQHF	TGTGCCAGCAGCCGGGACATCCCACAGCCCCAGCATTTT
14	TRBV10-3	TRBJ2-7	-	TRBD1	CAISGTGMTYEQYF	TGTGCCATCAGTGGGACAGGGATGACCTACGAGCAGTACTTC
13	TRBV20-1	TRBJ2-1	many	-	CSAREVLADEQFF	TGCAGTGCTAGAGAAGTACTAGCCGATGAGCAGTTCTTC
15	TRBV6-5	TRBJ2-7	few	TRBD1	CASRGQGSFSYEQYF	TGTGCCAGCAGGGGACAGGGTTCCTTCTCCTACGAGCAGTACTTC
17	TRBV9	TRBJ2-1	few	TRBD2	CASSVEAGGSSYNEQFF	TGTGCCAGCAGCGTAGAAGCGGGGGGAAGCTCCTACAATGAGCAGTTCTTC
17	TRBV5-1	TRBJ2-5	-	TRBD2	CASSYENLAGGGETQYF	TGCGCCAGCAGCTACGAAAACTTAGCGGGAGGAGGAGAGACCCAGTACTTC
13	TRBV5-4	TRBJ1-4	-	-	CASSSGPNEKLFF	TGTGCCAGCAGCTCCGGACCTAATGAAAAACTGTTTTTT
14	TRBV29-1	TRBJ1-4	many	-	CSVPAGTGIEKLFF	TGCAGCGTACCGGCGGGGACTGGGATTGAAAAACTGTTTTTT
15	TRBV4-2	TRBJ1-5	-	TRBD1	CASSQDRDSNQPQHF	TGTGCCAGCAGCCAGGACAGGGACAGCAATCAGCCCCAGCATTTT
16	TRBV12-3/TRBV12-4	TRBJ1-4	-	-	CASSLETLLGGEKLFF	TGTGCCAGCAGTTTAGAGACCCTACTTGGGGGTGAAAAACTGTTTTTT
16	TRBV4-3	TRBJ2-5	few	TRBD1	CASSQDGTAPQETQYF	TGCGCCAGCAGCCAAGACGGGACAGCCCCCCAAGAGACCCAGTACTTC
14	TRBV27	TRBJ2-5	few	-	CASSLNGGGETQYF	TGTGCCAGCAGTTTAAACGGGGGAGGAGAGACCCAGTACTTC
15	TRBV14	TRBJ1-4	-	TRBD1	CASSHSRGSLEKLFF	TGTGCCAGCAGCCATAGCAGGGGGAGCCTCGAAAAACTGTTTTTT
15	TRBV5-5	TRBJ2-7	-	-	CASSLDGLFSYEQYF	TGTGCCAGCAGCTTGGACGGTTTGTTTTCCTACGAGCAGTACTTC
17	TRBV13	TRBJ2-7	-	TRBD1	CASSPNPGQRNIYEQYF	TGTGCCAGCAGCCCCAATCCGGGACAGCGAAATATCTACGAGCAGTACTTC